Presented here are 15 T cell receptor beta chains from one specimen sequenced in a study of T cell repertoires in cytomegalovirus infection. TCRdb fed the reads into MiXCR, producing one record per CDR3 protein. The repertoire has roughly 90,000 distinct CDR3 sequences, 29% of them found once; the top ten carry about three quarters. The antigens of these receptors remain unknown. The sequenced sample was CD8+ T cells from cultured PBMCs, obtained from culture after CMV antigen stimulation. The origin of the receptors is a human donor in good health (CMV status not recorded). Some clones in this sample may be carry-over from other donors' samples.

This clonotype was counted between two and nine times. J is TRBJ1-5 and V is TRBV27; 11 bases are a match to TRBD1. V was pared by 5 bases and J by 1 base, with 13 bases of the junction left unmatched. Per the germline V gene, CDR1 is MNHEY and CDR2 is SMNVEV (reference sequence). This CDR3 has 19 residues. The CDR3 is CASSPIPGTGGQSNQPQHF. The DNA for the CDR3 is TGTGCCAGCAGTCCGATCCCGGGGACAGGGGGGCAAAGCAATCAGCCCCAGCATTTT.

There are a few counts of this clonotype. The gene calls are TRBV11-1 and TRBJ1-1; tentatively, D is TRBD1 (6 bases). Deletions cut 3 bases from V and 3 bases from J, with 11 bases between. The CDR3 has 14 amino acids. CDR1 and CDR2 (germline): SGHAT, FQDESV (reference sequence). The CDR3: CASSFGQNYTEAFF. CDR3 coding DNA: TGTGCCAGCAGCTTCGGACAGAACTACACTGAAGCTTTCTTT.

This clonotype occurred a few times. The genes are TRBV7-7 and TRBJ2-5; 11 bases map to TRBD2. The CDR3 covers 15 residues. Per germline, CDR1 SSHAT and CDR2 FNYEAQ (reference sequence). Trimming at V came to 5 bases and at J to 1 base, leaving 3 bases not matched to a gene. CDR3 amino acids: CASSQTSGAQETQYF. The CDR3 region has the DNA TGTGCCAGCAGCCAGACTAGCGGGGCCCAAGAGACCCAGTACTTC.

This clonotype turned up a few times. The chain combines TRBV2 with TRBJ1-4; D is unclear. V shed 8 bases and J shed 3 bases, with 13 bases lying between them. CDR1 is SNHLY, CDR2 FYNNEI, per germline. The CDR3 contains 14 residues. The CDR3 here is CASRYGLANEKLFF. CDR3 nucleotide sequence: TGTGCCAGCCGGTATGGGCTGGCTAATGAAAAACTGTTTTTT.

The chain is built from TRBV20-1 and TRBJ2-3; 13 bases agree with TRBD2. CDR1 DFQATT and CDR2 SNEGSKA come from the germline V gene (reference sequence). With 6 bases clipped from V and 1 base from J, the junction kept 10 bases outside the gene matches. The CDR3 covers 17 residues. CDR3 in amino acids: CSAPTSGGPGGTDTQYF. The CDR3 DNA is TGCAGTGCACCGACTAGCGGGGGGCCGGGTGGCACAGATACGCAGTATTTT.

This clonotype showed up many times. The chain links TRBV7-2 to TRBJ2-3, with 12 bases lining up with TRBD2. V gave up 5 bases and J gave up 4 bases; unmatched junction bases: 7. This CDR3 is 16 amino acids long. The germline V gene encodes CDR1 SGHTA and CDR2 FQGNSA. In nucleotides, the CDR3 is TGTGCCAGCAGCACAACTAGCGGGGGGTTCGCAGATACGCAGTATTTT. Translated: CASSTTSGGFADTQYF.

This clonotype was detected only a few times. The chain recombines TRBV19 with TRBJ1-5; D is unresolved. There are 14 residues in the CDR3. Germline CDR1 LNHDA, CDR2 SQIVND (reference sequence). Between the trimmed V and J ends, which lost 2 bases and 8 bases, there was a span of 13 bases. The CDR3 reads CASSIIRWGEPQHF. CDR3 nucleotides: TGTGCCAGTAGTATAATAAGGTGGGGTGAGCCCCAGCATTTT.

The J gene is TRBJ2-7, the V gene TRBV14; D is possibly TRBD1 or TRBD2 (5 bases each). Trimming left V 1 base short and J 4 bases short, with 11 bases between. The CDR3 consists of 14 residues. The V gene's germline CDR1 is SGHDN and CDR2 FVKESK. CDR3 sequence: CASSQVLRGYEQYF. For the CDR3, the DNA is TGTGCCAGCAGCCAAGTCCTGAGGGGATACGAGCAGTACTTC.

The V call is TRBV28, the J call TRBJ1-2; D perhaps matches TRBD1 (6 bases). The CDR3 is 14 residues long. The V gene lost 3 bases and the J gene lost 4 bases, with 12 bases spanning the gap. Germline CDR1 is MDHEN and CDR2 is SYDVKM. DNA of the CDR3: TGTGCCAGCAGTTTTCCAGGGGTGGGCTATGGCTACACCTTC. Amino acids: CASSFPGVGYGYTF.

The rearrangement uses TRBV7-8 and TRBJ1-1; D is perhaps TRBD1 (6 bases). The germline V and J ends were trimmed by 3 bases and 3 bases, with 8 bases remaining between them. Per germline, CDR1 SGHVS and CDR2 FQNEAQ. The length of the CDR3 is 13 residues. Here the CDR3 DNA reads TGTGCCAGCAGCTTGGACAGTTACACTGAAGCTTTCTTT. This translates into CASSLDSYTEAFF.

CDR3 region: CASAGSGEQFF. DNA for the CDR3: TGTGCCAGCGCGGGCTCAGGTGAGCAGTTCTTC. The chain is built from TRBV19 and TRBJ2-1; possibly TRBD2 for D (5 bases). Germline V gene sequence: CDR1 LNHDA, CDR2 SQIVND (reference sequence). Between the trimmed V and J ends, which lost 9 bases and 9 bases, there was a span of 12 bases. This CDR3 is 11 amino acids long.

This clonotype was found many times. The chain uses TRBV7-9 and TRBJ2-1; D is undetermined. Germline V gene lookup returns CDR1 SEHNR and CDR2 FQNEAQ (reference sequence). The CDR3 has 12 amino acids. Trimming took 7 bases from V and 14 from J, leaving 18 bases between them. Written as DNA, the CDR3 is TGTGCCAGCATTCCTCCAGACGATTGGGAGTTCTTC. Translating gives CASIPPDDWEFF.

This clonotype was counted only a few times. The genes are TRBV28 and TRBJ2-1, with TRBD2 as a possible D gene (5 bases). Germline CDR1 reads MDHEN; CDR2 reads SYDVKM. This CDR3 contains 16 residues. The germline V and J ends were trimmed by 4 bases and 4 bases, with 17 bases remaining between them. CDR3 loop: CASSSPGVARYNEQFF. Here the CDR3 DNA reads TGTGCCAGCAGTTCCCCCGGGGTAGCGCGTTACAATGAGCAGTTCTTC.

The rearrangement joins TRBV11-2 to TRBJ2-7, with TRBD1 matching 7 bases. The V gene's germline CDR1 is SGHAT and CDR2 FQNNGV. With V trimmed by 4 bases and J by 0 bases, 6 bases remained unmatched. The CDR3 covers 15 residues. CDR3 region: CASSSDRDDSYEQYF. CDR3 sequence (DNA): TGTGCCAGCAGCTCTGACAGGGACGACTCCTACGAGCAGTACTTC.

This chain connects TRBV7-8 to TRBJ1-1, with D perhaps matching TRBD1 (5 bases). CDR1 is SGHVS, CDR2 FQNEAQ, per germline. The CDR3 is 16 residues long. Trimming left V 4 bases short and J 3 bases short, with 18 bases between. In nucleotides, the CDR3 is TGTGCCAGCAGCTCAGGGTTTCTCGGTAAGGACACTGAAGCTTTCTTT. This translates into CASSSGFLGKDTEAFF.